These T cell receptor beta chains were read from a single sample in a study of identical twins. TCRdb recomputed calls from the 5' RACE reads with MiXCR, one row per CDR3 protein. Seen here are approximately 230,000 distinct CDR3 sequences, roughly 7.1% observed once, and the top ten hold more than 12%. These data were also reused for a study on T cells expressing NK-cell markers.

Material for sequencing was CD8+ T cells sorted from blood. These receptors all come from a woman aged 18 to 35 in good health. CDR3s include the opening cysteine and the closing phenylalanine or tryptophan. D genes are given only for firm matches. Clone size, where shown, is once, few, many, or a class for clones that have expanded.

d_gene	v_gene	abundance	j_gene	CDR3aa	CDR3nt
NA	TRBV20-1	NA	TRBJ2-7	CSAPRSIYEQYF	TGCAGTGCCCCCCGGTCTATCTACGAGCAGTACTTC
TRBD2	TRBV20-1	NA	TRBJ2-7	CSARDFRGSSGPYEQYF	TGCAGTGCTAGAGATTTTAGAGGGTCTAGCGGCCCCTACGAGCAGTACTTC
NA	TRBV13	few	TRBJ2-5	CASSPLTAETQYF	TGTGCCAGCAGCCCCCTTACTGCGGAGACCCAGTACTTC
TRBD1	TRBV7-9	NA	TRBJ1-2	CASSERQGEGYGYTF	TGTGCCAGCAGCGAAAGACAGGGGGAAGGATATGGCTACACCTTC
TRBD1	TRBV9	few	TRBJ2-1	CASSAQGIDEQFF	TGTGCCAGCAGCGCACAGGGGATCGATGAGCAGTTCTTC
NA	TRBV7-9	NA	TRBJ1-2	CASSFDVTRGYTF	TGTGCCAGCAGCTTTGACGTTACGCGGGGCTACACCTTC
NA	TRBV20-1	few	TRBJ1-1	CSARSGLEAFF	TGCAGTGCTAGATCTGGGCTGGAAGCTTTCTTT
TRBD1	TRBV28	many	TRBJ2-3	CASSLGQTSTDTQYF	TGTGCCAGCAGTCTGGGACAGACTAGCACAGATACGCAGTATTTT
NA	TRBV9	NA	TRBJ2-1	CASSGAAGEQFF	TGTGCCAGCAGCGGGGCGGCGGGTGAGCAGTTCTTC
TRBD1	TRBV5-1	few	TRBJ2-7	CASSLTGAGHEQYF	TGCGCCAGCAGCTTGACAGGGGCAGGACACGAGCAGTACTTC
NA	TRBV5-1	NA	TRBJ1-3	CASRAEPDSGNTIYF	TGCGCCAGCAGAGCGGAACCAGACTCTGGAAACACCATATATTTT
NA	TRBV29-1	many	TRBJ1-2	CSVEDRHGYTF	TGCAGCGTTGAAGATCGCCATGGCTACACCTTC
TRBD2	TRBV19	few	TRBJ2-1	CASNPLAGGPNEQFF	TGTGCCAGTAATCCGCTAGCGGGAGGGCCAAATGAGCAGTTCTTC
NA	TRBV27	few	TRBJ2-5	CASSSTGSQYF	TGTGCCAGCAGTTCCACAGGGTCCCAGTACTTC
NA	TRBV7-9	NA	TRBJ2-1	CASSLAVVEQFF	TGTGCCAGCAGCTTAGCCGTCGTAGAGCAGTTCTTC
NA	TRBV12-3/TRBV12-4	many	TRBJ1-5	CASGSGTSGQPQHF	TGTGCCAGCGGGTCCGGGACGTCGGGTCAGCCCCAGCATTTT
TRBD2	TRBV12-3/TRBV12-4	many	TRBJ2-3	CASVTGTSSSDTQYF	TGTGCCAGCGTTACCGGGACTAGTAGTTCGGATACGCAGTATTTT
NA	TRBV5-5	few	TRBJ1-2	CASSLWDFATGYTF	TGTGCCAGCAGCCTGTGGGACTTCGCAACGGGCTACACCTTC
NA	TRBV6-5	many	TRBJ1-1	CASSSKQGEAFF	TGTGCCAGCAGTTCCAAACAGGGAGAAGCTTTCTTT
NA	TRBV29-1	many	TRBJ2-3	CSGGRRIPPHTQYF	TGCAGCGGAGGGAGGCGGATACCACCCCATACGCAGTATTTT
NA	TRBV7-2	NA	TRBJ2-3	CASSSPRVDGQYF	TGTGCCAGCAGCTCCCCCCGAGTTGACGGGCAGTATTTT
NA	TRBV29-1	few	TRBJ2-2	CSVDAGSAGELFF	TGCAGCGTTGACGCAGGGTCGGCCGGGGAGCTGTTTTTT
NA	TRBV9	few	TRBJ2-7	CASSDGLEYEQYF	TGTGCCAGCAGCGACGGGCTAGAATACGAGCAGTACTTC
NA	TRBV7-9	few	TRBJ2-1	CASSLEFF	TGTGCCAGCAGCTTGGAGTTCTTC
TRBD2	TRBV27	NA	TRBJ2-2	CASSPRLAGVPGELFF	TGTGCCAGCAGTCCTCGACTAGCGGGAGTCCCCGGGGAGCTGTTTTTT
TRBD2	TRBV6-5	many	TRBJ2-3	CASSNPGLADTDTQYF	TGTGCCAGCAGTAACCCCGGACTAGCGGACACAGATACGCAGTATTTT
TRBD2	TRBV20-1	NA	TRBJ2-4	CSARGLAGNIQYF	TGCAGTGCTAGAGGGCTAGCGGGAAACATTCAGTACTTC
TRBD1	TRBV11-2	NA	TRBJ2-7	CASRITGGEQYF	TGTGCCAGCAGGATTACAGGGGGCGAGCAGTACTTC
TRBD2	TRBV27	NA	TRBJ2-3	CASSFAVLAGGSTDTQYF	TGTGCCAGCAGTTTCGCTGTACTAGCGGGGGGTAGCACAGATACGCAGTATTTT
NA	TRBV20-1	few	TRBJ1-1	CSARDSFLDRRNTEAFF	TGCAGTGCTAGAGATTCTTTTCTTGACAGGAGGAACACTGAAGCTTTCTTT
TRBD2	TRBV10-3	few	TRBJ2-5	CAIRRGLASETQYF	TGTGCCATCAGAAGGGGACTAGCTTCAGAGACCCAGTACTTC
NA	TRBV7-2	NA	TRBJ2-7	CASSLGTTDALYEQYF	TGTGCCAGCAGCTTAGGGACTACCGACGCCCTCTACGAGCAGTACTTC
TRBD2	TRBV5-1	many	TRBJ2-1	CASSPAAGDEQFF	TGCGCCAGCAGCCCGGCAGCGGGAGATGAGCAGTTCTTC
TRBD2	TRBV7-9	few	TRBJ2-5	CASSSRWGLAGETQYF	TGTGCCAGCAGCTCACGATGGGGACTAGCGGGGGAGACCCAGTACTTC
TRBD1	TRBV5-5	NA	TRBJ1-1	CASSLVGGRGTEAFF	TGTGCCAGCAGCTTGGTAGGGGGCCGGGGCACTGAAGCTTTCTTT
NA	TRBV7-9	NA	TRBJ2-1	CASSPSLKGDEQFF	TGTGCCAGCAGCCCCTCCCTAAAGGGGGATGAGCAGTTCTTC
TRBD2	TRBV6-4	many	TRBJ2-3	CASSESTGTSDTQYF	TGTGCCAGCAGTGAGTCTACCGGGACTAGCGATACGCAGTATTTT
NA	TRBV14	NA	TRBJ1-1	CASSQDPFSGVSEAFF	TGTGCCAGCAGCCAAGATCCGTTTTCAGGGGTGTCTGAAGCTTTCTTT
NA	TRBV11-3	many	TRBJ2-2	CASSLRVSPGELFF	TGTGCCAGCAGCTTACGAGTAAGCCCCGGGGAGCTGTTTTTT
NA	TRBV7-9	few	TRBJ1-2	CASSLDLLELANYGYTF	TGTGCCAGCAGCTTAGATTTGCTCGAACTAGCTAACTATGGCTACACCTTC
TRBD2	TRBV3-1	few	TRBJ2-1	CASSPLAGENNEQFF	TGTGCCAGCAGCCCCCTAGCGGGGGAGAACAATGAGCAGTTCTTC
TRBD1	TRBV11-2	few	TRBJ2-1	CASSRRQGAPSF	TGTGCCAGCAGCCGTAGGCAGGGGGCCCCCTCCTTC
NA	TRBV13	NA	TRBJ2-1	CASSPGGQYNEQFF	TGTGCCAGCTCCCCGGGGGGACAATACAATGAGCAGTTCTTC
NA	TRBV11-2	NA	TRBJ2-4	CASSFGGNIQYF	TGTGCCAGCAGCTTTGGCGGAAACATTCAGTACTTC
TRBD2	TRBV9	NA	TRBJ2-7	CASSVSGLAGENSYEQYF	TGTGCCAGCAGCGTATCGGGGCTAGCGGGGGAAAACTCCTACGAGCAGTACTTC
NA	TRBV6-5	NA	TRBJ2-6	CASSYTPSGANVLTF	TGTGCCAGCAGTTACACCCCCTCTGGGGCCAACGTCCTGACTTTC
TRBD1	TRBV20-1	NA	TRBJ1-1	CSANTGVEAFF	TGCAGTGCCAACACAGGGGTTGAAGCTTTCTTT
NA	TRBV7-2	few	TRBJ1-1	CASSYRAYDTEAFF	TGTGCCAGCAGCTACAGGGCTTACGACACTGAAGCTTTCTTT
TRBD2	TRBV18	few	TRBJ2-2	CASSRTSGGNTGELFF	TGTGCCAGCTCAAGGACTAGCGGAGGAAACACCGGGGAGCTGTTTTTT